This T cell receptor beta chain originates from a study of cytomegalovirus exposure and HLA in healthy donors. PCR amplification relied on 60 Vbeta primers (plus 13 Jbeta primers). Produced via immunoSEQ multiplex PCR; TCRdb's table is partial and in-frame only. Among over 150,000 clones listed, about 81% were seen once. The source material was PBMCs. This TCR derives from a woman aged 18-30 years in good health and CMV-seronegative.

DNA of the CDR3: TGTGCCAGCAGCTTAGCAGGGATCACTGAAGCTTTCTTT. The encoded protein is CASSLAGITEAFF. This sequence joins TRBV13 and TRBJ1-1; TRBD1 might be the D (5 bases). The CDR3 extends over 13 amino acids. The ends were cut back, 1 base at V and 4 bases at J, with 7 bases in the middle. CDR1 PRHDT and CDR2 FYEKMQ come from the germline V gene (reference sequence).